This note documents a single T cell receptor (beta chain) sequence. Its target is not known. No donor had another autoimmune disease or recent infection within four weeks. This sample was taken from a study of type 1 and type 2 diabetes patients. Whole-study results and caveats: Between type 2 diabetes and control samples, V and J usage averaged roughly 0.97 correlation. Both CD4+ and CD8+ type 2 diabetes repertoires showed significantly higher diversity than type 1. Some HECs seen only in T1D might also appear in more T2D or control samples.

PCR was run on genomic DNA. A primer set of 30 forward and 13 reverse primers amplified the CDR3. TCRdb recomputed calls from the multiplex PCR reads with MiXCR, one row per CDR3 protein. The sample includes approximately 260,000 distinct CDR3 sequences, around 47% of them seen just once. This CDR3 comprises 14 residues. Germline loops: CDR1 SGHDT, CDR2 YYEEEE. Trimming removed 8 bases from V and 5 bases from J, with 16 bases in between. The sample comprised peripheral blood mononuclear cells (PBMCs). The clonotype comes from a man younger than 35 with type 2 diabetes. The chain joins TRBV5-6 to TRBJ1-4; unclear D gene. The CDR3 bases are TGTGCCAGTACTCCGATGGGAGGGAATGAAAAACTGTTTTTT. Translated, it gives CASTPMGGNEKLFF.